These T cell receptor beta chains were read from a single sample in a study of identical twins. TCRdb itself ran the 5' RACE reads through MiXCR, one entry per CDR3 protein. The sample has 700,000 or so distinct CDR3 sequences, over 8.5% seen once; the top ten hold roughly 0.9%. These data were also filed under a second study, of yellow fever vaccine responses in identical twins.

Sequencing used PBMCs. All receptors derive from a woman younger than 35 in good health. Both conserved end residues are trimmed from each CDR3. The D gene is left open where the match is weak.

v_call d_call cdr3_aa
TRBV5-1 . ASSLERFTDTQY
TRBV4-3 TRBD2 ASSQHIAGGQVYEQY
TRBV4-3 . ASSQEDRPWYEQY
TRBV6-1 . ASSRYMVSSYEQY
TRBV10-3 TRBD2 AISEPGLAGLSSYNEQF
TRBV6-2/TRBV6-3 TRBD2 ASSYLAGEAYNEQF
TRBV2 . ASTGTSSSYNEQY
TRBV27 . ASSLAQGTSYEQY
TRBV7-2 . ASSLGWGAGYNEQF
TRBV20-1 TRBD1 SARRQGEAEAF
TRBV10-3 TRBD2 AISDFGTSGEETQY
TRBV14 . ASSQTGAENYNEQF
TRBV15 . ATSSLETQY
TRBV20-1 TRBD2 SANPQTSGTNEQF
TRBV6-2/TRBV6-3 TRBD1 ASSWGQGIQPQH
TRBV28 . ASSLPTGPGRQY
TRBV19 . GSSAYSTTGELF
TRBV4-1 . ASSQEGTGTQY